This T cell receptor beta chain derives from a study of somatic mutations in cytotoxic T cells in rheumatoid arthritis. Study details: Patient blood, which was peripheral blood collected as 30 ml EDTA, was drawn right after diagnosis and before any treatment started. Flow cytometric sorting isolated some V beta antibody-stained T-cell populations at nearly 100% purity, and among them were V beta1+ cells that underwent TCRB sequencing.

Sequenced by immunoSEQ multiplex PCR; TCRdb stores in-frame clones only, minus some. The sample has about 16,000 clones, roughly 80% seen once. This CDR3 region has 14 residues. Trimming removed 3 bases from V and 4 bases from J, with 11 bases in between. Germline V gene lookup returns CDR1 SGDLS and CDR2 YYNGEE. The TCR sequence derives from an adult with rheumatoid arthritis. The chain uses TRBV9 and TRBJ2-1; a weak D match, TRBD2 (7 bases). Source material: CD8+ T cells sorted from blood. The CDR3 bases are TGTGCCAGCAGCGCCGGGGGGCAGTACAATGAGCAGTTCTTC. It translates to CASSAGGQYNEQFF.